This T cell receptor (beta chain) appears in the sequencing data of a study of cytomegalovirus exposure and HLA in healthy donors. Researchers ran the PCR with 60 Vbeta and 13 Jbeta primers. Assay used: immunoSEQ multiplex PCR; TCRdb lists only in-frame clones, some missing. The sample shows under 200,000 clones, 70% to 80% of them seen only once. Trimming cost V 0 bases and J 3 bases; bases outside gene matches: 7. The CDR3 spans 16 residues. Germline V gene sequence: CDR1 MGHRA, CDR2 YSYEKL. The chain employs TRBV4-1 and TRBJ2-7; 8 bases agree with TRBD2. Sequenced sample: PBMCs. This TCR was sampled from a man in his forties or fifties in good health and CMV-seropositive. The DNA for the CDR3 is TGCGCCAGCAGCCAAGACGGACTAGCTCAGCGCTACGAGCAGTACTTC. As protein: CASSQDGLAQRYEQYF.